The present entry profiles one TCR beta chain with its context. The antigen is not known. Germline V gene data show CDR1 as SGHVS and CDR2 as FQNEAQ. Trimming removed 5 bases from V and 3 bases from J; junction bases left unmatched: 6. The CDR3 covers 15 residues. These data come from a study of molecular identifiers for immune sequencing clone quantification. Overall study results and limits: Highly expanded clones may be undercounted when identical TCR molecules share barcodes.

TCRdb re-derived calls from the PCR reads in MiXCR, one entry per CDR3 protein. The sample lists approximately 670,000 distinct CDR3 sequences, less than 20% occurring once. Sorted naive CD8 T cells, roughly 19,000 to 1,100,000, were sequenced from 10%, 30% or 50% RNA. The specimen was naive CD8+ T cells from blood, with Jurkat cell RNA spiked in. The subset is: FACS-sorted CD8+CD4-CCR7+CD45RA+ naive T cells. The rearrangement links TRBV7-8 to TRBJ2-5; 10 bases align to TRBD2. The sequence came from a human donor in good health. Some libraries in this study had Jurkat cell RNA spiked in. The CDR3 DNA reads as TGTGCCAGCAGCCTACGAGCGGGGGGGGAAGAGACCCAGTACTTC. Translated: CASSLRAGGEETQYF. Together with reference TRBV7-8 and TRBJ2-5, the CDR3 gives the full variable domain: GAGVSQSPRYKVAKRGQDVALRCDPISGHVSLFWYQQALGQGPEFLTYFQNEAQLDKSGLPSDRFFAERPEGSVSTLKIQRTQQEDSAVYLCASSLRAGGEETQYFGPGTRLLVL.